These 25 T cell receptor beta chains came from one sample sequenced in a study of cytomegalovirus exposure and HLA in healthy donors. Primers included in the PCR were 60 Vbeta and 13 Jbeta primers. The method was immunoSEQ multiplex PCR; TCRdb's version includes in-frame clones alone and lacks a portion of them. Its table lists about 200,000 clones. Specimen: PBMCs. The source of these receptors is a girl aged 2 to 10 in good health and CMV-seropositive.

V gene TRBV20-1 combines with J gene TRBJ2-5; D unresolved. V dropped 8 bases and J dropped 5 bases, with 9 bases sitting between them. Germline assignment: CDR1 DFQATT and CDR2 SNEGSKA (reference sequence). This CDR3 contains 10 residues. The CDR3 DNA is TGCAGTCCTCCGGAGGAGACCCAGTACTTC. This translates into CSPPEETQYF.

CDR3 DNA: TGCAGCGTTGAAGATCTTAACAGGGTGGGCTATGGCTACACCTTC. Its translation is CSVEDLNRVGYGYTF. The J gene is TRBJ1-2, the V gene TRBV29-1, with a tentative D call TRBD1 (6 bases). The germline V gene has CDR1 SQVTM and CDR2 ANQGSEA. The CDR3 loop spans 15 amino acids. Trimming took 0 bases from V and 4 from J, leaving 15 bases between them.

This chain connects TRBV5-6 to TRBJ2-1, with D uncertain. CDR3 length: 14 amino acids. Trimming stripped 0 bases from V and 4 bases from J, with 8 bases between. Germline V gene data show CDR1 as SGHDT and CDR2 as YYEEEE. The CDR3 nucleotides read TGTGCCAGCAGCTTGGATTGGAGTTACAATGAGCAGTTCTTC. It translates to CASSLDWSYNEQFF.

The chain employs TRBV11-2 and TRBJ2-3; 13 bases are shared with TRBD2. CDR1 and CDR2 (germline): SGHAT, FQNNGV. CDR3 length equals 16 residues. V lost 3 bases and J lost 1; bases outside the gene matches: 1. The CDR3 region is CASSFGTSGGTDTQYF. DNA of the CDR3: TGTGCCAGCAGCTTCGGGACTAGCGGGGGCACAGATACGCAGTATTTT.

The chain is built from TRBV5-4 and TRBJ2-2; TRBD1 is a possible D gene (6 bases). The CDR3 is made up of 17 amino acids. CDR1 and CDR2 (germline): SGHNT, YYREEE (reference sequence). The V and J ends lost 4 bases and 0 bases respectively, with 16 bases between them. The CDR3 coding sequence is TGTGCCAGCAGCCTTATGTCCGGGACATCGAACACCGGGGAGCTGTTTTTT. Protein sequence: CASSLMSGTSNTGELFF.

The chain recombines TRBV27 with TRBJ2-1, with D perhaps matching TRBD1 (8 bases). V lost 5 bases to trimming and J lost 4 bases, with 15 bases between them. Looked up from germline, CDR1 is MNHEY and CDR2 is SMNVEV (reference sequence). This CDR3 has 15 amino acids. CDR3 nucleotides: TGTGCCAGCAGTGGGGGGGGGACAGGTTACAATGAGCAGTTCTTC. It translates to CASSGGGTGYNEQFF.

This chain connects TRBV18 to TRBJ1-1, with no clear D. The ends were cut back, 5 bases at V and 0 bases at J, with 13 bases in the middle. The CDR3 is 15 amino acids. The V gene's germline CDR1 is KGHSH and CDR2 LQKENI. The CDR3 nucleotides read TGTGCCAGCTCAGGCGCCCCACAGATGAACACTGAAGCTTTCTTT. Amino acid sequence: CASSGAPQMNTEAFF.

The chain recombines TRBV18 with TRBJ1-3, with D possibly being TRBD1 (5 bases). V was shortened by 3 bases and J by 0 bases, with 9 bases between the two germline ends. The germline gives CDR1 KGHSH, CDR2 LQKENI. CDR3 length equals 15 residues. The CDR3 here is CASSPRQISGNTIYF. In DNA, the CDR3 is TGTGCCAGCTCACCTCGACAGATCTCTGGAAACACCATATATTTT.

The chain links TRBV29-1 to TRBJ2-2; TRBD1 matches at 7 bases. J lost 2 bases, V lost 4 bases, and 13 bases had no gene match. The V gene's germline CDR1 is SQVTM and CDR2 ANQGSEA. The CDR3 has 17 residues. CDR3 sequence: CSVARGKGQTNTGELFF. The CDR3, as DNA: TGCAGCGTTGCCAGGGGGAAGGGACAGACCAACACCGGGGAGCTGTTTTTT.

The CDR3 loop reads CSVGQSNTGELFF. DNA of the CDR3: TGCAGCGTCGGACAGTCTAACACCGGGGAGCTGTTTTTT. The rearrangement joins TRBV29-1 to TRBJ2-2, with D possibly being TRBD1 (6 bases). The V end was cut by 6 bases, the J end by 2 bases, with 10 bases between. Germline V gene lookup returns CDR1 SQVTM and CDR2 ANQGSEA. The CDR3 sequence is 13 residues long.

This rearrangement joins TRBV2 to TRBJ1-1; no definite D call. The CDR3 length is 14 residues. Between the trimmed V and J ends, which lost 3 bases and 0 bases, there was a span of 8 bases. Per germline, CDR1 SNHLY and CDR2 FYNNEI. The CDR3 bases are TGTGCCAGCAGTGATGGGCCGATGAACACTGAAGCTTTCTTT. It codes for CASSDGPMNTEAFF.

The gene calls are TRBV2 and TRBJ2-7; 8 nucleotides match TRBD2. J was trimmed by 2 bases and V by 1 base; bases with no gene match: 4. Germline V lookup: CDR1 SNHLY, CDR2 FYNNEI. The CDR3 consists of 15 residues. The CDR3 sequence: CASSEVGLATYEQYF. CDR3 bases: TGTGCCAGCAGTGAAGTTGGACTAGCAACCTACGAGCAGTACTTC.

The V and J genes are TRBV2 and TRBJ2-1; the D gene is possibly TRBD2 (5 bases). Germline assignment: CDR1 SNHLY and CDR2 FYNNEI. The CDR3 spans 15 residues. Trimming removed 4 bases from V and 2 bases from J, with 12 bases in between. This chain's CDR3 is CASSGRGGAYNEQFF. CDR3 bases: TGTGCCAGCAGTGGCCGGGGTGGCGCCTACAATGAGCAGTTCTTC.

The chain combines TRBV5-1 with TRBJ2-5, with a weak D call TRBD2 (6 bases). The CDR3 is 15 amino acids. V was clipped by 1 base and J by 5 bases, with 15 bases between them. Looked up from germline, CDR1 is SGHRS and CDR2 is YFSETQ. This chain's CDR3 is CASSLNSGEGETQYF. DNA of the CDR3: TGCGCCAGCAGCTTGAATTCGGGGGAAGGGGAGACCCAGTACTTC.

The chain couples TRBV28 to TRBJ1-1; 7 nucleotides align to TRBD1. The CDR3 runs 14 residues. The germline V gene has CDR1 MDHEN and CDR2 SYDVKM. V dropped 6 bases and J dropped 1; count of bases not matched to a gene: 5. The CDR3 nucleotides are TGTGCCAGCAGGACGGGACAGCCGAACACTGAAGCTTTCTTT. Translation gives CASRTGQPNTEAFF.

V and J are TRBV16 and TRBJ1-1; D is ambiguous. The CDR3 loop spans 14 amino acids. Germline V gives CDR1 KGHSY, CDR2 FQNENV. Trimming removed 0 bases at V and 1 base at J, with 6 bases between. The CDR3 reads CASSQSGPNTEAFF. The CDR3 DNA sequence: TGTGCCAGCAGCCAATCGGGCCCGAACACTGAAGCTTTCTTT.

The rearrangement joins TRBV27 to TRBJ1-1, with 10 positions matching TRBD1. This CDR3 is 17 amino acids long. Germline V CDR1 and CDR2: MNHEY, SMNVEV (reference sequence). V dropped 5 bases and J dropped 0; count of bases not matched to a gene: 9. The CDR3 region is CASSVTGTGALNTEAFF. In DNA, the CDR3 is TGTGCCAGCAGTGTCACCGGGACAGGGGCTTTGAACACTGAAGCTTTCTTT.

This sequence joins TRBV5-1 and TRBJ2-1; weak D call: TRBD2 (7 bases). In germline, CDR1 is SGHRS, CDR2 YFSETQ. The CDR3 contains 18 residues. The germline V and J ends were trimmed by 3 bases and 7 bases, with 26 bases remaining between them. For the CDR3, the DNA is TGCGCCAGCAGCTCTGACCCCCTGGGGGGGCGGTCGGGTAATGAGCAGTTCTTC. Translating gives CASSSDPLGGRSGNEQFF.

The chain joins TRBV7-6 to TRBJ2-3; maybe TRBD2 (5 bases). The V gene lost 2 bases and the J gene lost 4 bases, with 16 bases spanning the gap. This CDR3 is 16 amino acids long. The V gene's germline CDR1 is SGHVS and CDR2 FNYEAQ. The DNA of the CDR3 is TGTGCCAGCAGCTTATTTGTCGGGATGAGCGCAGATACGCAGTATTTT. It encodes CASSLFVGMSADTQYF.

This sequence joins TRBV15 and TRBJ2-7, with D unclear. The CDR3 spans 14 residues. Germline-derived CDR1 and CDR2 are LNHNV and YYDKDF (reference sequence). The germline V and J ends were trimmed by 0 bases and 3 bases, with 9 bases remaining between them. CDR3 nucleotides: TGTGCCACCAGCAGAGATCGCCCCAGCTACGAGCAGTACTTC. This gives the protein CATSRDRPSYEQYF.

The genes are TRBV18 and TRBJ2-1; the match to TRBD2 covers 11 bases. Losses at the gene ends were 3 bases for V and 5 bases for J; bases not matched to a gene: 6. The CDR3 has 16 residues. Germline V gene lookup returns CDR1 KGHSH and CDR2 LQKENI. The CDR3 sequence is CASSPPGLADNNEQFF. DNA for the CDR3: TGTGCCAGCTCACCTCCGGGACTAGCGGATAACAATGAGCAGTTCTTC.

This sequence joins TRBV19 and TRBJ2-3, with 9 bases lining up with TRBD1. The germline CDR1 and CDR2 sequences are LNHDA and SQIVND (reference sequence). Trimming removed 9 bases from V and 1 base from J; junction bases left unmatched: 8. The CDR3 covers 15 residues. The CDR3 region is CARSTGGPRTDTQYF. In nucleotides, the CDR3 is TGTGCCAGGTCAACAGGGGGCCCGCGCACAGATACGCAGTATTTT.

The chain uses TRBV5-4 and TRBJ2-3; 7 nucleotides align to TRBD2. V shed 6 bases, J shed 6 bases, and the junction held 13 bases outside the gene matches. The V gene's germline CDR1 is SGHNT and CDR2 YYREEE (reference sequence). The CDR3 runs 15 residues. DNA of the CDR3: TGTGCCAGCAACCCCCAGACGGGAGCGGGGGATACGCAGTATTTT. It specifies CASNPQTGAGDTQYF.

The gene calls are TRBV9 and TRBJ1-1; tentative D call: TRBD1 (5 bases). The CDR3 consists of 12 residues. Between the trimmed V and J ends, which lost 2 bases and 5 bases, there was a span of 7 bases. Germline V gives CDR1 SGDLS, CDR2 YYNGEE. The CDR3 region is CASSVQGTEAFF. CDR3 sequence (DNA): TGTGCCAGCAGCGTGCAGGGAACTGAAGCTTTCTTT.

J is TRBJ2-5 and V is TRBV27, with 8 bases aligning to TRBD1. The CDR3 consists of 14 residues. Germline V CDR1 and CDR2: MNHEY, SMNVEV (reference sequence). The J segment lost 0 bases and the V segment lost 6 bases, leaving 3 bases of the junction unmatched. This chain's CDR3 is CASSRTGHQETQYF. CDR3 DNA sequence: TGTGCCAGCAGCCGGACAGGGCACCAAGAGACCCAGTACTTC.